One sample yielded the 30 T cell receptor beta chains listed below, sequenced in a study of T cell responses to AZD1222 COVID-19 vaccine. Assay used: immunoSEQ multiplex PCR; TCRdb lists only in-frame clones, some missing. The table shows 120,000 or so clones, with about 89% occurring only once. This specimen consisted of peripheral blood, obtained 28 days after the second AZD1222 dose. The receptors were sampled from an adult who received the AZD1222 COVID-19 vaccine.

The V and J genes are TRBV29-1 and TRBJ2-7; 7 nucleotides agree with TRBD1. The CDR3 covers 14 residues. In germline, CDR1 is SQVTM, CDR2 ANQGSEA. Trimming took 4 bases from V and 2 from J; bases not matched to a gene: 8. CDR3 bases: TGCAGCGTTGTACTACAGGGGCGTCCCTACGAGCAGTACTTC. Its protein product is CSVVLQGRPYEQYF.

The CDR3 reads CASSQPTSGSRYEQFF. The CDR3 coding sequence is TGCGCCAGCAGCCAGCCAACTAGCGGGAGTCGCTATGAGCAGTTCTTC. The rearrangement joins TRBV4-1 to TRBJ2-1; 11 bases map to TRBD2. This CDR3 contains 16 residues. Germline trimming cut 3 bases from V and 8 bases from J; bases unmatched to any gene: 9. Germline CDR1 is MGHRA and CDR2 is YSYEKL.

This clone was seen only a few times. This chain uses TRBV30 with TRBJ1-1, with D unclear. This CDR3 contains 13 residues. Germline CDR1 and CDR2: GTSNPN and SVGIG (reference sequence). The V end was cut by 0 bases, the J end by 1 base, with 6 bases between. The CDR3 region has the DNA TGTGCCTGGAGTGTTAACAGGAACACTGAAGCTTTCTTT. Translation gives CAWSVNRNTEAFF.

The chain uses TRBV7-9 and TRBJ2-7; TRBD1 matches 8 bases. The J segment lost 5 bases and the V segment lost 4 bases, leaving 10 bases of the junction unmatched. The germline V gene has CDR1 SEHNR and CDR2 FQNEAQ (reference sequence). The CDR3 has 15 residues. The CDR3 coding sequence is TGTGCCAGCAGCTCAATAGGGACAGGTCTCGACGAGCAGTACTTC. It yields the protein CASSSIGTGLDEQYF.

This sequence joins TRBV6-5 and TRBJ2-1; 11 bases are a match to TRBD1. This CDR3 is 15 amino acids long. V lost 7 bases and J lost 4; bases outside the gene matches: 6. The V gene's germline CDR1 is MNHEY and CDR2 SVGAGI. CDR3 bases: TGTGCCAGCAAAGAGGACAGGGGGCAATACAATGAGCAGTTCTTC. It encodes CASKEDRGQYNEQFF.

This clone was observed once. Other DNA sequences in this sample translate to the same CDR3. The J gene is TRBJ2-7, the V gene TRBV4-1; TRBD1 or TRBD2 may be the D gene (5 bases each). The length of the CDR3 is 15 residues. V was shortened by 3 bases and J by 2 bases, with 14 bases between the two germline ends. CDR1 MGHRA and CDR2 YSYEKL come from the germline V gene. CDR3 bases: TGCGCCAGCAGCCAGGTGGGGACGGGCCCCTACGAGCAGTACTTC. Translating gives CASSQVGTGPYEQYF.

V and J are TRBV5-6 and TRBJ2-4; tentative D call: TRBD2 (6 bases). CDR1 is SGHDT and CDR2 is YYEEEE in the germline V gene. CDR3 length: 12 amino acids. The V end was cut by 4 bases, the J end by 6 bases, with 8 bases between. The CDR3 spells CASSVGGNIQYF. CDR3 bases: TGTGCCAGCAGCGTGGGGGGAAACATTCAGTACTTC.

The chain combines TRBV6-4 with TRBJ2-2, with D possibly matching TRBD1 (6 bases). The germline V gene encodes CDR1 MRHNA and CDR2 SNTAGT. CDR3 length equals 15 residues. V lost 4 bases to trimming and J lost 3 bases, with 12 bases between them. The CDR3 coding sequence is TGTGCCAGCAGTGCCCAATCAGGGGACACCGGGGAGCTGTTTTTT. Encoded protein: CASSAQSGDTGELFF.

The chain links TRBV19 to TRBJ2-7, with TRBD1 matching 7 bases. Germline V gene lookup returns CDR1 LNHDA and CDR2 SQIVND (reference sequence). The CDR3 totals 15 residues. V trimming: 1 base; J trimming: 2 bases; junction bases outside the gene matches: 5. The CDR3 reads CASSIGWDRAYEQYF. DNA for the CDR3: TGTGCCAGTAGTATAGGGTGGGACAGAGCCTACGAGCAGTACTTC.

The CDR3 loop is CAPSYRRTQYF. CDR3 sequence (DNA): TGTGCCCCGTCATACCGCAGGACGCAGTATTTT. The V gene is TRBV6-4, the J gene TRBJ2-3; no firm D call. This CDR3 contains 11 residues. V was cut by 11 bases and J by 9 bases, with 15 bases left in between. Germline loops: CDR1 MRHNA, CDR2 SNTAGT.

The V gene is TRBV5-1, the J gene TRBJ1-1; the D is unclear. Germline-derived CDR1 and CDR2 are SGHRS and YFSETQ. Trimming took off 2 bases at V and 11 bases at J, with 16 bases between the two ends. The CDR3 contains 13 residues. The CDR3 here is CASSFGAARTAFF. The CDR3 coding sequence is TGCGCCAGCAGCTTTGGTGCGGCCCGGACGGCTTTCTTT.

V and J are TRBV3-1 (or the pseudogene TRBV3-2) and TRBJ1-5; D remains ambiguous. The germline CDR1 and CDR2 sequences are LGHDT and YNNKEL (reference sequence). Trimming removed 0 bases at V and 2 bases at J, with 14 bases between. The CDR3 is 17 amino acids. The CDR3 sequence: CASSQDGNSWGNQPQHF. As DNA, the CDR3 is TGTGCCAGCAGCCAAGATGGAAACAGTTGGGGCAATCAGCCCCAGCATTTT.

The CDR3 loop is CASSLDRARTDTQYF. CDR3 coding DNA: TGCGCCAGCAGCTTGGACAGGGCCCGCACAGATACGCAGTATTTT. This chain connects TRBV5-1 to TRBJ2-3, with D perhaps TRBD1 (6 bases). The germline CDR1 and CDR2 sequences are SGHRS and YFSETQ. CDR3 length equals 15 residues. The ends were cut back, 0 bases at V and 1 base at J, with 9 bases in the middle. The variable domain in full, completed from reference TRBV5-1 and TRBJ2-3, reads KAGVTQTPRYLIKTRGQQVTLSCSPISGHRSVSWYQQTPGQGLQFLFEYFSETQRNKGNFPGRFSGRQFSNSRSEMNVSTLELGDSALYLCASSLDRARTDTQYFGPGTRLTVL.

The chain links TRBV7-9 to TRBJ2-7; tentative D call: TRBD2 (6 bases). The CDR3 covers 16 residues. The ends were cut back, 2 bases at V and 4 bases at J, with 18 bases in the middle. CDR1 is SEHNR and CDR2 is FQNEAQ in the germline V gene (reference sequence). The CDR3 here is CASSLLDGGSFYEQYF. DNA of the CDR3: TGTGCCAGCAGCTTATTAGACGGGGGATCCTTTTACGAGCAGTACTTC.

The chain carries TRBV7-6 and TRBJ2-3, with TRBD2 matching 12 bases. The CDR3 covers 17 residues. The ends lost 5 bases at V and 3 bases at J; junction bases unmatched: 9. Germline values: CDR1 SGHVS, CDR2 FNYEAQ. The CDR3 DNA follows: TGTGCCAGCAGCCCCAGACTAGCGGGAGACCGGACAGATACGCAGTATTTT. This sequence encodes CASSPRLAGDRTDTQYF. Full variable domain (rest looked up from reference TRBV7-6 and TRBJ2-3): GAGVSQSPRYKVTKRGQDVALRCDPISGHVSLYWYRQALGQGPEFLTYFNYEAQQDKSGLPNDRFSAERPEGSISTLTIQRTEQRDSAMYRCASSPRLAGDRTDTQYFGPGTRLTVL.

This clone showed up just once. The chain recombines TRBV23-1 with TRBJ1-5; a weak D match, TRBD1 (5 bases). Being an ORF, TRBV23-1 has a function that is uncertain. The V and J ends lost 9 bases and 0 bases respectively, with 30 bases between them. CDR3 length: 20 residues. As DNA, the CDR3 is TGCGCCAGAATGAATAGGGGCGCATCTCTCACTGGGGATAGCAATCAGCCCCAGCATTTT. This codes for CARMNRGASLTGDSNQPQHF.

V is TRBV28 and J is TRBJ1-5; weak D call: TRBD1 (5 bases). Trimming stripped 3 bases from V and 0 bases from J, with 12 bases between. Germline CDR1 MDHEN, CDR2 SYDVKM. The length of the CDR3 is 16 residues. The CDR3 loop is CASSFLRARSNQPQHF. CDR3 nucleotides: TGTGCCAGCAGTTTCCTCAGGGCCCGTAGCAATCAGCCCCAGCATTTT. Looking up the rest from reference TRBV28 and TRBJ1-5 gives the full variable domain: DVKVTQSSRYLVKRTGEKVFLECVQDMDHENMFWYRQDPGLGLRLIYFSYDVKMKEKGDIPEGYSVSREKKERFSLILESASTNQTSMYLCASSFLRARSNQPQHFGDGTRLSIL.

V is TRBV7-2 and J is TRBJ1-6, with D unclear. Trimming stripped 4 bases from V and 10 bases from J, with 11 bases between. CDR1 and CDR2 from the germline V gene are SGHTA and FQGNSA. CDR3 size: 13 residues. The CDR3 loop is CASSSVRPSPLHF. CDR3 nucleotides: TGTGCCAGCAGCTCAGTCAGGCCCTCACCCCTCCACTTT.

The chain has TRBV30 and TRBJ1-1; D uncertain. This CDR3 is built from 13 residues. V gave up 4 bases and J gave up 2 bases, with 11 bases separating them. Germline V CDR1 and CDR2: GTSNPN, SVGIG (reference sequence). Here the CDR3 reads CAWTRAANTEAFF. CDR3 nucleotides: TGTGCCTGGACTAGGGCAGCCAACACTGAAGCTTTCTTT.

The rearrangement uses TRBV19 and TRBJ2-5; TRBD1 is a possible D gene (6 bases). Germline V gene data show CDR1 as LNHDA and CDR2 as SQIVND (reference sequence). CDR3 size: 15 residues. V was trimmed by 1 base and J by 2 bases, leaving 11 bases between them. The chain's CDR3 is CASSIGPGAQETQYF. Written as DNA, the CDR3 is TGTGCCAGTAGTATAGGCCCAGGGGCGCAAGAGACCCAGTACTTC.

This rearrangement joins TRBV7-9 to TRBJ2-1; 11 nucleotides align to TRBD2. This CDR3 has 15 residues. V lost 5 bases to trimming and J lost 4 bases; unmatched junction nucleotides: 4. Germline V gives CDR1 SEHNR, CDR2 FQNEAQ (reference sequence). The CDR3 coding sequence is TGTGCCAGCAGCCGGGGACTAGCGGTGTACAATGAGCAGTTCTTC. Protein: CASSRGLAVYNEQFF.

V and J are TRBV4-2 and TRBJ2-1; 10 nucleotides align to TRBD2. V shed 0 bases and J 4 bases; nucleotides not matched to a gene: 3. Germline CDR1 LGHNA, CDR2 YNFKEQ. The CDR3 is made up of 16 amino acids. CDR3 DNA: TGTGCCAGCAGCCAAGACAGGACTAGCGGATACAATGAGCAGTTCTTC. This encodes CASSQDRTSGYNEQFF.

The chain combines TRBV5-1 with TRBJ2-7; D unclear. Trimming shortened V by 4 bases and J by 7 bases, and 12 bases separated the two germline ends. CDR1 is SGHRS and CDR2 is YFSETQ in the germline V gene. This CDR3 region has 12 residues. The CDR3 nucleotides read TGCGCCAGCAGCCTGGAATTCGGGGAGCAGTACTTC. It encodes CASSLEFGEQYF.

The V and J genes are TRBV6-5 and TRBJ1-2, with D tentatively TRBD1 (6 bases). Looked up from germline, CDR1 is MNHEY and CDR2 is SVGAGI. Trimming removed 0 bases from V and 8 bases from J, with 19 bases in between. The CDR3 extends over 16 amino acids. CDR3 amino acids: CASSYSGDRTYFGYTF. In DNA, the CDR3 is TGTGCCAGCAGTTACTCCGGAGACAGGACCTATTTCGGCTACACCTTC.

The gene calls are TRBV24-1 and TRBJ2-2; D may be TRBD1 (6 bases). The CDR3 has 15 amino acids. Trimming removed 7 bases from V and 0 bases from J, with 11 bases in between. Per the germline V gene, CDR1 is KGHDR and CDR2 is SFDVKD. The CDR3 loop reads CATRGHPTNTGELFF. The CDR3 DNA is TGTGCCACCAGGGGACACCCCACGAACACCGGGGAGCTGTTTTTT.

The CDR3 protein is CASSLDPGLFYEQYF. In nucleotides, the CDR3 is TGTGCCAGCAGCTTAGATCCGGGACTCTTCTACGAGCAGTACTTC. The chain is built from TRBV7-6 and TRBJ2-7; possible D gene TRBD2, 6 bases. V was shortened by 1 base and J by 3 bases, with 13 bases between the two germline ends. The CDR3 runs to 15 residues. The germline gives CDR1 SGHVS, CDR2 FNYEAQ.

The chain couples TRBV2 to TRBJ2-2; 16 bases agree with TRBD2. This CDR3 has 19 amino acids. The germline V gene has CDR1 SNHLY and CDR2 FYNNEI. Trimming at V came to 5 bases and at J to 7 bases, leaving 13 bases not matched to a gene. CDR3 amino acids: CASSLYMGTSGGAVGELFF. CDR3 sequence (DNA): TGTGCCAGCAGTTTGTACATGGGGACTAGCGGGGGGGCCGTCGGGGAGCTGTTTTTT.

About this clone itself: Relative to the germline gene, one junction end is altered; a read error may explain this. In DNA, the CDR3 is TGTGCTAGCAGCTTAACAGGGGGCTTTGGGTACAATGAGCAGTTCTTC. It encodes CASSLTGGFGYNEQFF. The chain combines TRBV7-7 with TRBJ2-1, with 9 bases aligning to TRBD1. Germline V gene data show CDR1 as SSHAT and CDR2 as FNYEAQ (reference sequence). This CDR3 comprises 16 residues.

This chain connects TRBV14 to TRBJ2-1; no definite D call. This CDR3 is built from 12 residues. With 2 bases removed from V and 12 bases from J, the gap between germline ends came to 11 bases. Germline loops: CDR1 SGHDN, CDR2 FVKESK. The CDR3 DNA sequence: TGTGCCAGCAGCCAACCATCCTCGAGGCAGTTCTTC. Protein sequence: CASSQPSSRQFF. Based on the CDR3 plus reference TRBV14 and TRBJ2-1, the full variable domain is EAGVTQFPSHSVIEKGQTVTLRCDPISGHDNLYWYRRVMGKEIKFLLHFVKESKQDESGMPNNRFLAERTGGTYSTLKVQPAELEDSGVYFCASSQPSSRQFFGPGTRLTVL.

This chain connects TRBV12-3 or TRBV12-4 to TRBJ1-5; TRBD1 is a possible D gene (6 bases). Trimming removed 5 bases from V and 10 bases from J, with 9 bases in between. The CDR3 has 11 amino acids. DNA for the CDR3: TGTGCCAGCAGTACACAGGGTCCCCAGCATTTT. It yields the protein CASSTQGPQHF.